One and the same sample provided the 21 T cell receptor beta chains below, sequenced in a study of regulatory T cells in long-lasting Graves disease. Arm-PCR of CDR3 regions and iRepertoire HTBI primers were used to build TCR beta libraries. TCRdb used MiXCR to reprocess the multiplex PCR reads, holding one entry per CDR3 protein. The table lists 250,000 or so distinct CDR3 sequences, about 19% of them singletons. Time point of the sample: newly diagnosed GD, antithyroid drugs for less than 3 months. The authors made the TCR library using RNA they extracted from PBMCs. The specimen was peripheral blood mononuclear cells (PBMCs), collected at new diagnosis, from a patient treated with antithyroid drugs. These receptors originate from a female donor with Graves disease.

This clonotype was seen at least ten times. CDR3 DNA sequence: TGTGCCAGCGTCGACTCTGTTACAGGGGGCGATGGCTACACCTTC. Translated: CASVDSVTGGDGYTF. The chain is built from TRBV7-9 and TRBJ1-2; TRBD1 matches at 9 bases. Germline V gives CDR1 SEHNR, CDR2 FQNEAQ (reference sequence). The CDR3 covers 15 residues. The trim removed 8 bases at V and 6 bases at J, leaving 13 bases unmatched. Based on the CDR3 plus reference TRBV7-9 and TRBJ1-2, the full variable domain is DTGVSQNPRHKITKRGQNVTFRCDPISEHNRLYWYRQTLGQGPEFLTYFQNEAQLEKSRLLSDRFSAERPKGSFSTLEIQRTEQGDSAMYLCASVDSVTGGDGYTFGSGTRLTVV.

This clonotype was seen many times. The V and J genes are TRBV5-1 and TRBJ1-1; D may be TRBD1 (5 bases). The CDR3 loop spans 14 amino acids. The germline CDR1 and CDR2 sequences are SGHRS and YFSETQ. With 6 bases removed from V and 5 bases from J, the gap between germline ends came to 17 bases. The CDR3 region has the DNA TGCGCCAGCACCACCGGCCTTGGGGGAACTGAAGCTTTCTTT. Translated, it gives CASTTGLGGTEAFF.

Many counts were recorded for this clonotype. The V gene is TRBV6-2 or TRBV6-3, the J gene TRBJ2-5; D might be TRBD2 (6 bases). The CDR3 consists of 13 residues. Germline CDR1 and CDR2: MNHEY and SVGEGT. Between the trimmed V and J ends, which lost 4 bases and 1 base, there was a span of 7 bases. Here the CDR3 reads CASSLTSQETQYF. CDR3 in DNA: TGTGCCAGCAGTTTGACTAGCCAAGAGACCCAGTACTTC.

At least ten counts were recorded for this clonotype. V and J are TRBV29-1 and TRBJ1-1; D call uncertain. Trimming took 3 bases from V and 1 from J, leaving 6 bases between them. The germline V gene encodes CDR1 SQVTM and CDR2 ANQGSEA. The CDR3 consists of 12 residues. As DNA, the CDR3 is TGCAGCGTTGATCCGGGGAACACTGAAGCTTTCTTT. It translates to CSVDPGNTEAFF.

There are a few counts of this clonotype. The chain uses TRBV6-1 and TRBJ2-7, with 7 bases that match TRBD2. The length of the CDR3 is 13 residues. V lost 4 bases to trimming and J lost 6 bases; unmatched junction nucleotides: 6. Germline CDR1 MNHNS, CDR2 SASEGT. Here the CDR3 reads CASSGEGKGEQYF. CDR3 DNA: TGTGCCAGCAGTGGGGAGGGGAAGGGCGAGCAGTACTTC.

This clonotype was detected a few times. The V and J genes are TRBV6-1 and TRBJ2-7; 10 bases fit TRBD2. The germline CDR1 and CDR2 sequences are MNHNS and SASEGT. This CDR3 has 15 residues. V lost 4 bases, J lost 0 bases, and 3 bases stayed unmatched. This CDR3 reads CASSVSGGDSYEQYF. The CDR3 DNA sequence: TGTGCCAGCAGTGTGAGCGGGGGGGACTCCTACGAGCAGTACTTC.

This clonotype appeared many times. The V and J genes are TRBV12-3 or TRBV12-4 and TRBJ1-5; D uncertain. This CDR3 spans 13 amino acids. Deletions cut 6 bases from V and 7 bases from J, with 13 bases between. For the CDR3, the DNA is TGTGCCAGCAGCTTACGTCCGGAACAGCCCCAGCATTTT. Translating gives CASSLRPEQPQHF.

The CDR3 loop is CASRIWEGTEAFF. The CDR3 DNA reads TGTGCCAGCAGAATCTGGGAGGGGACTGAAGCTTTCTTT. J is TRBJ1-1 and V is TRBV6-1, with TRBD1 as a possible D gene (5 bases). Germline CDR1 MNHNS, CDR2 SASEGT. The V end was cut by 6 bases, the J end by 5 bases, with 13 bases between. This CDR3 spans 13 amino acids.

This clonotype was seen a few times. The V and J genes are TRBV7-3 and TRBJ2-3, with D hard to call. CDR3 length equals 13 residues. CDR1 and CDR2 (germline): SGHTA, FQGTGA. V was clipped by 5 bases and J by 0 bases, with 6 bases between them. In DNA, the CDR3 is TGTGCCAGCAGCCCGGACAGCACAGATACGCAGTATTTT. Translated: CASSPDSTDTQYF.

This clonotype turned up a few times. The chain joins TRBV6-1 to TRBJ2-7, with 7 bases that match TRBD1. The CDR3 length is 14 residues. CDR1 MNHNS and CDR2 SASEGT come from the germline V gene. V lost 4 bases and J lost 3; bases outside the gene matches: 6. CDR3 in DNA: TGTGCCAGCAGTGTAACAGGGGTCTTCTACGAGCAGTACTTC. This sequence encodes CASSVTGVFYEQYF.

This clonotype was found many times. The chain couples TRBV18 to TRBJ1-6; no definite D call. Germline-derived CDR1 and CDR2 are KGHSH and LQKENI. This CDR3 comprises 13 residues. V was trimmed by 4 bases and J by 7 bases, leaving 8 bases between them. The CDR3 DNA reads as TGTGCCAGCTCACAAAATCTGAATTCACCCCTCCACTTT. This sequence encodes CASSQNLNSPLHF.

This clonotype was seen ten or more times. The gene calls are TRBV14 and TRBJ2-7; 9 positions agree with TRBD1. The CDR3 extends over 16 amino acids. Trimming took 0 bases from V and 1 from J; bases not matched to a gene: 4. Germline assignment: CDR1 SGHDN and CDR2 FVKESK. The CDR3 loop reads CASSQDKGTGSYEQYF. DNA for the CDR3: TGTGCCAGCAGCCAAGATAAAGGGACAGGGTCCTACGAGCAGTACTTC.

The chain carries TRBV7-9 and TRBJ2-5; 11 nucleotides align to TRBD2. The CDR3 runs 18 residues. The germline V gene encodes CDR1 SEHNR and CDR2 FQNEAQ (reference sequence). With V trimmed by 4 bases and J by 1 base, 11 bases remained unmatched. The CDR3 loop is CASSSSWGLAGGQETQYF. CDR3 DNA sequence: TGTGCCAGCAGCTCCTCCTGGGGCCTAGCGGGGGGCCAAGAGACCCAGTACTTC.

With respect to this clonotype: This sequence may be a read error, since a much larger clone differs from it by one base. The chain combines TRBV20-1 with TRBJ2-7; D call uncertain. CDR1 DFQATT and CDR2 SNEGSKA come from the germline V gene (reference sequence). The CDR3 totals 13 residues. The CDR3 bases are TGCGGTGCTAGATCGGGCGTAGGCTACGAGCAGTACTTC. As protein: CGARSGVGYEQYF.

This clonotype was seen many times. J is TRBJ2-2 and V is TRBV20-1; D is perhaps TRBD1 (6 bases). The germline V gene encodes CDR1 DFQATT and CDR2 SNEGSKA (reference sequence). This CDR3 is built from 14 residues. V lost 2 bases, J lost 3 bases, and 10 bases lay in between. CDR3 sequence reads: CSARRPGDTGELFF. In DNA form, the CDR3 reads TGCAGTGCTAGACGGCCAGGGGACACCGGGGAGCTGTTTTTT.

This clonotype was counted at least ten times. The CDR3 nucleotides read TGTGCCAGCAGTAGGGACAGGCCCGGGATTCAGGGCGGGGAGCTGTTTTTT. It codes for CASSRDRPGIQGGELFF. The chain combines TRBV6-1 with TRBJ2-2; 8 positions match TRBD1. Per the germline V gene, CDR1 is MNHNS and CDR2 is SASEGT. The junction had 15 bases not matched to a gene; V was cut back by 5 bases and J by 7 bases. CDR3 length equals 17 residues.

This clonotype was seen more than once but under ten times. Possible read error: a much larger clone is one base away. The V call is TRBV3-1, the J call TRBJ2-3, with D maybe TRBD1 (5 bases). The CDR3 sequence is 14 residues long. Germline V CDR1 and CDR2: LGHDT, YNNKEL (reference sequence). The CDR3 spells CASSQYTGADAQYF. CDR3 DNA: TGTGCCAGCAGCCAATATACTGGGGCAGATGCGCAGTATTTT.

The rearrangement links TRBV11-2 to TRBJ2-1, with 13 bases aligning to TRBD2. Trimming at V came to 5 bases and at J to 3 bases, leaving 4 bases not matched to a gene. The germline CDR1 and CDR2 sequences are SGHAT and FQNNGV. This CDR3 region has 16 residues. CDR3 nucleotides: TGTGCCAGCAGCCTCCGGACTAGCGGGAGCTACAATGAGCAGTTCTTC. Protein product: CASSLRTSGSYNEQFF.

The chain couples TRBV7-2 to TRBJ2-1, with 13 bases lining up with TRBD2. V lost 5 bases and J lost 3; bases outside the gene matches: 22. Per the germline V gene, CDR1 is SGHTA and CDR2 is FQGNSA. The CDR3 runs to 22 residues. For the CDR3, the DNA is TGTGCCAGCAGCCGCTCCCCACTAGCGGGGGGGCCGGGGAGCGGGATCTACAATGAGCAGTTCTTC. It encodes CASSRSPLAGGPGSGIYNEQFF.

Note on this clonotype: The junction shows a germline mismatch at one end, possibly a read error. V is TRBV7-6 and J is TRBJ2-1; maybe TRBD2 (5 bases). CDR3 length: 13 residues. The germline V gene has CDR1 SGHVS and CDR2 FNYEAQ. CDR3 DNA: TGTGCCGGCAGCTTAGAACTAGGCAATGAACAGTTCTTC. Amino acids: CAGSLELGNEQFF. Drawing the rest from reference TRBV7-6 and TRBJ2-1, the complete variable domain is GAGVSQSPRYKVTKRGQDVALRCDPISGHVSLYWYRQALGQGPEFLTYFNYEAQQDKSGLPNDRFSAERPEGSISTLTIQRTEQRDSAMYRCAGSLELGNEQFFGPGTRLTVL.

This clonotype has ten or more counts. The gene calls are TRBV10-2 and TRBJ2-5; 9 bases are shared with TRBD2. The V segment lost 10 bases and the J segment 0 bases; nucleotides outside the gene matches: 6. The CDR3 has 14 amino acids. Germline values: CDR1 WSHSY, CDR2 SAAADI. DNA for the CDR3: TGCGCCACCCGCGGGGGGGCCCACCAAGAGACCCAGTACTTC. This sequence encodes CATRGGAHQETQYF.